This TCR beta chain was identified in a study of blood T cell repertoires in COVID-19. Germline CDR1 MNHEY, CDR2 SMNVEV (reference sequence). CDR3 size: 16 residues. V was pared by 6 bases and J by 3 bases, with 10 bases of the junction left unmatched. The assay was immunoSEQ multiplex PCR, and TCRdb's table has in-frame clones only and misses some. Of under 150,000 clones in the sample, around nine tenths are singletons; the top ten hold roughly 2.3%. Sequenced input: PBMCs or T cells enriched from blood (not recorded which). This chain joins TRBV27 and TRBJ2-7; 11 bases align to TRBD2. The receptor comes from a woman aged 50 to 60 who had recovered from COVID-19. The CDR3 loop reads CASSRGVLAGGYEQYF. Here the CDR3 DNA reads TGTGCCAGCAGCCGTGGGGTCCTAGCGGGGGGCTACGAGCAGTACTTC.